Listed below are T cell receptor beta chains from one sample, sequenced in a study of OX40 agonist ivuxolimab in advanced cancers. Here immunoSEQ multiplex PCR was the method, and the copy in TCRdb shows in-frame clones only, minus some. The repertoire includes roughly 88,000 clones, around 87% of them detected once, and 3.5% to 5.5% sits in the top ten. The specimen comprised CD4+ or CD8+ T cells sorted from blood, sampled in a trial of the OX40 agonist ivuxolimab. These receptors were obtained from an adult with an advanced solid tumor such as melanoma, head and neck, liver or kidney cancer. Both conserved end residues are part of each CDR3. The D gene is left open where the match is weak. Only part of the rows carry a size: once, few, many, or a class if the clone is expanded.

j_gene | d_gene | v_gene | abundance | CDR3nt | CDR3aa
TRBJ2-1 | TRBD2 | TRBV11-3 | . | TGTGCCAGCAGCTTAGGGCTAGCGGGGACCTACAATGAGCAGTTCTTC | CASSLGLAGTYNEQFF
TRBJ1-5 | . | TRBV28 | . | TGTGCCAGCAGTTTAGGGGGACTCTATAGCAATCAGCCCCAGCATTTT | CASSLGGLYSNQPQHF
TRBJ2-1 | TRBD2 | TRBV18 | . | TGTGCCAGCTCACGGACTAGCGGGTCGTACAATGAGCAGTTCTTC | CASSRTSGSYNEQFF
TRBJ1-2 | . | TRBV4-1 | . | TGCGCCAGCAGCCAGACCCTATTTAACTATGGCTACACCTTC | CASSQTLFNYGYTF
TRBJ2-3 | TRBD2 | TRBV27 | . | TGTGCCAGCAGGGAACTAGCGGGAGATCATACGCAGTATTTT | CASRELAGDHTQYF
TRBJ1-1 | . | TRBV29-1 | . | TGCAGCGTTGAGGGAGACTCGAACACTGAAGCTTTCTTT | CSVEGDSNTEAFF
TRBJ2-2 | . | TRBV7-8 | . | TGTGCCAGCAGCTTAGTTTGGGCAGAAACCGGGGAGCTGTTTTTT | CASSLVWAETGELFF
TRBJ2-1 | . | TRBV7-2 | . | TGTGCCAGCAACAATGACGGGGTCTACAATGAGCAGTTCTTC | CASNNDGVYNEQFF
TRBJ2-1 | . | TRBV27 | . | TGTGCCAGCAGTCCCTACGGGGTATACAATGAGCAGTTCTTC | CASSPYGVYNEQFF
TRBJ2-5 | . | TRBV11-2 | . | TGTGCCAGCAGCCCTGGTGGCCCCGAGAGAGAGACCCAGTACTTC | CASSPGGPERETQYF
TRBJ2-7 | TRBD2 | TRBV7-3 | . | TGTGCCAGCAGCTTAGATTACGGGACTACGTACGAGCAGTACTTC | CASSLDYGTTYEQYF
TRBJ1-4 | . | TRBV7-9 | . | TGTGCCAGCAGCTCTAAAGGAACAACTAATGAAAAACTGTTTTTT | CASSSKGTTNEKLFF
TRBJ2-7 | TRBD2 | TRBV5-1 | . | TGCGCCAGCAGCGGAACTTCTAGCGGGAGTGGGACTTACGAGCAGTACTTC | CASSGTSSGSGTYEQYF
TRBJ1-3 | . | TRBV15 | . | TGTGCCACCGGAAACGGGGGGCTGGGAGGAAACACCATATATTTT | CATGNGGLGGNTIYF
TRBJ1-2 | TRBD1 | TRBV11-3 | . | TGTGCCAGCAGCTCGCCCGAGGACAGGGTCAACTATGGCTACACCTTC | CASSSPEDRVNYGYTF
TRBJ2-7 | TRBD2 | TRBV6-5 | . | TGTGCCAGCAGGCGGGGACTAGTGGACGAGCAGTACTTC | CASRRGLVDEQYF
TRBJ1-1 | . | TRBV27 | . | TGTGCCAGCAGTCCAACGGATGGCCCTGAAGCTTTCTTT | CASSPTDGPEAFF
TRBJ1-5 | . | TRBV9 | few | TGTGCCAGCAGCCCGGGGGTCGGTCAGCCCCAGCATTTT | CASSPGVGQPQHF
TRBJ2-1 | TRBD1 | TRBV19 | . | TGTGCCAGTAGCCGAAGGGGGCGCGTTGGCAATGAGCAGTTCTTC | CASSRRGRVGNEQFF
TRBJ1-1 | . | TRBV11-3 | . | TGTGCCAGCAGCTTAGACAGCATGAACACTGAAGCTTTCTTT | CASSLDSMNTEAFF
TRBJ2-1 | . | TRBV21-1 | . | TGTGCCAGCAGCCCCCTGGGGGCCAATGAGCAGTTCTTC | CASSPLGANEQFF
TRBJ2-5 | . | TRBV9 | once | TGTGCCAGCAGCGTAGGGGCCAGCCCGAGGGCCGGGGAGACCCAGTACTTC | CASSVGASPRAGETQYF
TRBJ2-1 | . | TRBV10-1 | . | TGCGCCAGCAGTGAGAACCCTAGTCCGGGTGAGCAGTTCTTC | CASSENPSPGEQFF
TRBJ1-2 | . | TRBV7-2 | . | TGTGCCAGCAGCTTAGCTGAACCCTCGGGTGGCTACACCTTC | CASSLAEPSGGYTF
TRBJ1-4 | TRBD1 | TRBV7-2 | . | TGTGCCAGCAGCTTAGTACAGGGGGGGAATGAAAAACTGTTTTTT | CASSLVQGGNEKLFF
TRBJ2-6 | TRBD1 | TRBV7-2 | . | TGTGCCAGCAGCCTAACGGGGACAGCCTCTGGGGCCAACGTCCTGACTTTC | CASSLTGTASGANVLTF
TRBJ1-2 | . | TRBV28 | . | TGTGCCAGCAGTCCCCCGGACCCCTGGGGCTACACCTTC | CASSPPDPWGYTF
TRBJ2-7 | TRBD2 | TRBV29-1 | . | TGCAGCGTTGAAGGGGCGGGAGCAGAGTACGAGCAGTACTTC | CSVEGAGAEYEQYF
TRBJ1-1 | . | TRBV27 | . | TGTGCCAGCAGTGGCTCGGACCGAGGGGACACTGAAGCTTTCTTT | CASSGSDRGDTEAFF
TRBJ2-1 | . | TRBV7-3 | . | TGTGCCAGCAGCCCCCTTCTAGCTCACAATGAGCAGTTCTTC | CASSPLLAHNEQFF